Shown below are 18 T cell receptor beta chains from a single sample sequenced in a study of identical twins. TCRdb re-analysed the 5' RACE reads in MiXCR, keeping a single row per CDR3 protein. The sample comprises 310,000 or so distinct CDR3 sequences, 6.5% to 9.5% of which are singletons, and less than 2.5% rests with the top ten. This sample was shared with a second study, whose subject was yellow fever vaccine responses in identical twins.

The sequencing input was memory (CD45RO+) T cells sorted from blood. The receptors were gathered from a woman aged 18 to 35 in good health.

This clonotype has ten or more counts. V is TRBV29-1 and J is TRBJ2-5; D ambiguous. Deletions cut 7 bases from V and 5 bases from J, with 14 bases between. In germline, CDR1 is SQVTM, CDR2 ANQGSEA. The CDR3 consists of 12 residues. The CDR3 coding sequence is TGCAGCGGTCAAAGGGTTGGGGAGACCCAGTACTTC. This sequence encodes CSGQRVGETQYF.

Notes on this clonotype: At one boundary the junction diverges from the germline segment, which might be a read error. This sequence joins TRBV24-1 and TRBJ2-1; D gene ambiguous. Germline V lookup: CDR1 KGHDR, CDR2 SFDVKD. This CDR3 spans 21 amino acids. The CDR3 DNA reads TGTGCCACCAGTTATTTGCCCCGGGTCGGTACTTCAGGACCCATCTACAATGAGCAGTTCTTC. It codes for CATSYLPRVGTSGPIYNEQFF.

This clonotype was seen many times. The DNA of the CDR3 is TGTGCCAGCGACAGTACAGGGGAGGCTGGCTACACCTTC. It encodes CASDSTGEAGYTF. The chain couples TRBV12-3 or TRBV12-4 to TRBJ1-2; 7 bases line up with TRBD1. Trimming cost V 8 bases and J 7 bases; bases outside gene matches: 10. The CDR3 totals 13 residues.

At least ten counts were recorded for this clonotype. The CDR3: CATSFGGLLGYEQYF. DNA for the CDR3: TGTGCCACCAGCTTCGGAGGGCTATTAGGCTACGAGCAGTACTTC. The rearrangement links TRBV15 to TRBJ2-7, with D perhaps TRBD2 (6 bases). Trimming left V 5 bases short and J 3 bases short, with 17 bases between. Germline V lookup: CDR1 LNHNV, CDR2 YYDKDF (reference sequence). The CDR3 consists of 15 residues.

This clonotype occurred once. This may stem from a read error, because a much larger clone lies one nucleotide away. V is TRBV29-1 and J is TRBJ2-3; weak D call: TRBD1 (6 bases). The germline V gene has CDR1 SQVTM and CDR2 ANQGSEA. Trimming removed 8 bases at V and 2 bases at J, with 14 bases between. This CDR3 spans 13 amino acids. This CDR3 is CSSQRQATDTQYF. CDR3 nucleotide sequence: TGCAGCTCTCAACGACAGGCCACAGATACGCAGTATTTT.

This clonotype was counted ten times or more. The V gene is TRBV11-2, the J gene TRBJ2-1, with D tentatively TRBD2 (6 bases). In germline, CDR1 is SGHAT, CDR2 FQNNGV. Trimming removed 0 bases from V and 1 base from J, with 16 bases in between. The length of the CDR3 is 18 residues. CDR3 coding DNA: TGTGCCAGCAGCTTAGAGAGTAGCGGCTGGGGGTCCTACAATGAGCAGTTCTTC. Its translation: CASSLESSGWGSYNEQFF.

The genes are TRBV6-1 and TRBJ1-5; D ambiguous. This CDR3 has 14 residues. Trimming removed 10 bases from V and 0 bases from J, with 13 bases in between. Per the germline V gene, CDR1 is MNHNS and CDR2 is SASEGT. The CDR3 DNA reads TGTGCCACCAAGACTGGGATTAGCAATCAGCCCCAGCATTTT. Protein: CATKTGISNQPQHF.

This clonotype was picked up many times. The J gene is TRBJ1-6, the V gene TRBV6-2 or TRBV6-3; TRBD1 aligns across 7 bases. The germline V gene encodes CDR1 MNHEY and CDR2 SVGEGT. V lost 2 bases to trimming and J lost 10 bases; unmatched junction nucleotides: 5. CDR3 length: 14 residues. In DNA form, the CDR3 reads TGTGCCAGCAGTTACGCGACAGGGCGGTCACCCCTCCACTTT. This codes for CASSYATGRSPLHF.

In this sample, this clonotype turned up a few times. The chain recombines TRBV20-1 with TRBJ2-1, with D hard to call. The CDR3 loop spans 11 amino acids. Deletions cut 0 bases from V and 12 bases from J, with 9 bases between. The germline V gene encodes CDR1 DFQATT and CDR2 SNEGSKA (reference sequence). CDR3 coding DNA: TGCAGTGCTAGAGATTGGCCAGCGCAGTTCTTC. It is translated as CSARDWPAQFF.

The chain carries TRBV12-3 or TRBV12-4 and TRBJ2-3; maybe TRBD2 (5 bases). V was cut by 3 bases and J by 0 bases, with 16 bases left in between. The CDR3 has 17 residues. The CDR3 is CASSLPTDSPSTDTQYF. The CDR3 DNA follows: TGTGCCAGCAGTTTGCCGACGGACTCTCCTAGCACAGATACGCAGTATTTT.

This clonotype appeared many times. This chain links TRBV7-2 with TRBJ2-4, with D hard to call. Germline lookup yields CDR1 SGHTA and CDR2 FQGNSA. This CDR3 region has 12 residues. V was trimmed by 3 bases and J by 6 bases, leaving 6 bases between them. The CDR3 nucleotides are TGTGCCAGCAGCTTTGGTAGAAACATTCAGTACTTC. Its protein product is CASSFGRNIQYF.

This clonotype was found a few times. The chain carries TRBV15 and TRBJ1-4, with 7 positions matching TRBD1. The V and J ends lost 4 bases and 8 bases, in that order; junction bases with no gene match: 10. The CDR3 extends over 15 amino acids. The germline V gene encodes CDR1 LNHNV and CDR2 YYDKDF (reference sequence). Written as DNA, the CDR3 is TGTGCCACCAGCATTCAGACAGGGCAGGGGGAAAAACTGTTTTTT. Protein product: CATSIQTGQGEKLFF.

This clonotype was picked up many times. The genes are TRBV9 and TRBJ2-7; TRBD2 matches at 7 bases. Losses at the gene ends were 0 bases for V and 3 bases for J; bases not matched to a gene: 3. The germline CDR1 and CDR2 sequences are SGDLS and YYNGEE. This CDR3 has 14 residues. The CDR3 DNA follows: TGTGCCAGCAGCGTAGGGCTAGCGGACTACGAGCAGTACTTC. Protein sequence: CASSVGLADYEQYF.

This clonotype was recorded a few times. V gene TRBV9 combines with J gene TRBJ2-5, with 10 bases identical to TRBD2. This CDR3 contains 14 residues. The V and J ends lost 3 bases and 3 bases, in that order; junction bases with no gene match: 2. The germline V gene encodes CDR1 SGDLS and CDR2 YYNGEE. The CDR3 DNA reads as TGTGCCAGCAGCGCTCTAGCGGGAGAAGAGACCCAGTACTTC. It specifies CASSALAGEETQYF.

The J gene is TRBJ2-7, the V gene TRBV3-1; D not certain. The CDR3 contains 16 residues. The V and J ends lost 1 base and 2 bases respectively, with 15 bases between them. Germline lookup yields CDR1 LGHDT and CDR2 YNNKEL (reference sequence). CDR3 in amino acids: CASSQGTNLVAYEQYF. The CDR3 region has the DNA TGTGCCAGCAGCCAAGGTACCAACTTGGTGGCCTACGAGCAGTACTTC.

This clonotype was seen a handful of times. The genes are TRBV7-6 and TRBJ1-4; 7 positions agree with TRBD1. The germline V gene encodes CDR1 SGHVS and CDR2 FNYEAQ. The CDR3 spans 15 residues. With 3 bases clipped from V and 5 bases from J, the junction kept 6 bases outside the gene matches. As DNA, the CDR3 is TGTGCCAGCAGCTTGGGGACAGCAAAAAATGAAAAACTGTTTTTT. Encoded protein: CASSLGTAKNEKLFF.

The sample holds a few counts of this clonotype. The J gene is TRBJ2-7, the V gene TRBV5-1; 8 bases are shared with TRBD1. This CDR3 region has 16 residues. The germline V gene has CDR1 SGHRS and CDR2 YFSETQ. With V trimmed by 7 bases and J by 1 base, 13 bases remained unmatched. The DNA of the CDR3 is TGCGCCAGCCCGGACAGGGAGTGGTCCTGTTCCTACGAGCAGTACGTC. Amino acids: CASPDREWSCSYEQYV.

This clonotype has just a few counts. This rearrangement joins TRBV9 to TRBJ2-2; 7 positions match TRBD2. The CDR3 loop spans 16 amino acids. Losses at the gene ends were 1 base for V and 3 bases for J; bases not matched to a gene: 6. Germline V CDR1 and CDR2: SGDLS, YYNGEE. The CDR3, as DNA: TGTGCCAGCAGCGTATGGGCTAGCGGTCACACCGGGGAGCTGTTTTTT. This codes for CASSVWASGHTGELFF.